Given below is one T cell receptor (beta chain) in context. The antigen is undetermined. One end of the junction is discordant with germline, which a read error may explain. The time point was: week 23, last vaccination. A single vaccine dose contained 300 ug of mutant IDH1 20-mer peptide, and topical imiquimod was used with it. The length of the CDR3 is 16 residues. Germline loops: CDR1 SGHAT, CDR2 FQNNGV. Generated by immunoSEQ multiplex PCR, the TCRdb table keeps only in-frame clones and is missing some. The sample lists just over 80,000 clones, 65% to 90% seen once, with approximately 2.3% in the top ten. This entry comes from a study of a mutant IDH1 vaccine in newly diagnosed glioma. Study information: At weeks 1, 3, 5, 7, 11, 15, 19 and 23, patients received a vaccination, eight in all. Receipt of radiotherapy, temozolomide, or both preceded the study, and most received both. Whole-study findings and limits: Vaccine-induced immune responses were detected in about 95% of patients. Alterations occurring in top peripheral T cell clonotypes seemed unrelated to pseudoprogression.

Source: PBMCs, taken from a glioma patient whose treatment included an IDH1 peptide vaccine. The chain links TRBV11-2 to TRBJ2-3, with a weak D call TRBD1 (5 bases). The sequence came from a man aged 30 to 39 with glioma. Some clones in this sample may be carry-over from other donors' samples. The CDR3 here is CASRLGHRSPTDTQYF. The CDR3 bases are TGTGCCAGCAGATTAGGCCACAGGAGCCCCACAGATACGCAGTATTTT. Using reference TRBV11-2 and TRBJ2-3 for the parts outside the CDR3, the full variable domain is EAGVAQSPRYKIIEKRQSVAFWCNPISGHATLYWYQQILGQGPKLLIQFQNNGVVDDSQLPKDRFSAERLKGVDSTLKIQPAKLEDSAVYLCASRLGHRSPTDTQYFGPGTRLTVL.